This T cell receptor (beta chain) was recorded in a study of T cell responses to AZD1222 COVID-19 vaccine. Some clones are missing from TCRdb's copy, which holds only in-frame ones; the method was immunoSEQ multiplex PCR. The sample records fewer than 200,000 clones, about 92% being singletons. CDR3 length equals 11 residues. Looked up from germline, CDR1 is DFQATT and CDR2 is SNEGSKA (reference sequence). V lost 5 bases and J lost 8, with 10 bases in between. This receptor was taken from an adult in good health. The material was peripheral blood, obtained on day 0 of AZD1222 vaccination. The V and J genes are TRBV20-1 and TRBJ2-1, with unresolved D. The CDR3 region has the DNA TGCAGTGCTTACTGGGGTCATGAGCAGTTCTTC. It codes for CSAYWGHEQFF.